This TCR beta chain is drawn from a study of blood T cell repertoires in COVID-19. Study information: The samples span acute and convalescent COVID-19 from the United States, Italy and Spain.

The CDR3 extends over 13 amino acids. Germline V gene sequence: CDR1 MGHRA, CDR2 YSYEKL. The V end was cut by 4 bases, the J end by 3 bases, with 7 bases between. The table came from immunoSEQ multiplex PCR; TCRdb's copy has only in-frame clones and leaves some out. The profile shows about 200,000 clones, less than 90% of them singletons. The receptor was isolated from a woman in her sixties or seventies with acute or convalescent COVID-19. Sequences were obtained from peripheral blood. This chain links TRBV4-1 with TRBJ1-5; tentative D call: TRBD1 (5 bases). CDR3: CASSRGLNQPQHF. Written as DNA, the CDR3 is TGCGCCAGCAGCCGGGGACTCAATCAGCCCCAGCATTTT.